This is a list of T cell receptor beta chains from one sample in a study of cytomegalovirus exposure and HLA in healthy donors. The data were produced by immunoSEQ multiplex PCR, yet TCRdb's version contains in-frame clones alone and is incomplete. The data hold over 150,000 clones, with around 68% observed a single time. What was sequenced was PBMCs. The source of these receptors is a man aged 50-60 years in good health and CMV-seronegative. The CDR3 runs from the conserved cysteine through the conserved F or W. D genes are given only for firm matches. Rows give clone size only sometimes, using once, few, many, or a class for an expanded clone.

cdr3_aa | cdr3_nt | j_call | clone_size | v_call | cdr3_length | d_call
CASSTRPSTNEKLFF | TGTGCCAGCAGTACTAGGCCATCAACTAATGAAAAACTGTTTTTT | TRBJ1-4 | - | TRBV25-1 | 15 | -
CASSDQRGGLETQYF | TGTGCCAGCAGTGACCAGCGGGGGGGCCTTGAGACCCAGTACTTC | TRBJ2-5 | - | TRBV6-6 | 15 | TRBD2
CASSYQGTTTNEKLFF | TGTGCCAGCAGTTACCAGGGCACCACAACTAATGAAAAACTGTTTTTT | TRBJ1-4 | once | TRBV6-5 | 16 | -
CASSRSGGVYNEQFF | TGTGCCAGCAGTCGTAGCGGGGGGGTTTACAATGAGCAGTTCTTC | TRBJ2-1 | - | TRBV2 | 15 | TRBD2
CASSLARGGTGELFF | TGTGCCAGCAGCTTGGCCAGGGGAGGGACCGGGGAGCTGTTTTTT | TRBJ2-2 | - | TRBV5-5 | 15 | -
CASAGGQGAYNEQFF | TGCGCCAGCGCTGGGGGACAGGGGGCCTACAATGAGCAGTTCTTC | TRBJ2-1 | - | TRBV5-1 | 15 | TRBD1
CASSVRQGSNTGELFF | TGTGCCAGCAGCGTTCGACAGGGTTCGAACACCGGGGAGCTGTTTTTT | TRBJ2-2 | - | TRBV9 | 16 | TRBD1
CASIEGGREQPQHF | TGTGCCAGCATTGAGGGGGGTCGGGAACAGCCCCAGCATTTT | TRBJ1-5 | once | TRBV6-1 | 14 | -
CASRLTTGNNEQFF | TGCGCCAGCAGGCTAACGACAGGGAACAATGAGCAGTTCTTC | TRBJ2-1 | - | TRBV5-1 | 14 | TRBD1
CASSPRFRENTEAFF | TGTGCCAGCAGCCCCCGGTTCAGGGAGAACACTGAAGCTTTCTTT | TRBJ1-1 | - | TRBV7-8 | 15 | -
CASSLTGGRTEAFF | TGTGCCAGCAGCTTAACAGGGGGTAGGACTGAAGCTTTCTTT | TRBJ1-1 | few | TRBV7-3 | 14 | -
CASTSGSLAKNIQYF | TGTGCCAGCACTAGCGGGAGTCTAGCCAAAAACATTCAGTACTTC | TRBJ2-4 | - | TRBV7-2 | 15 | TRBD2
CASRDRPNTEAFF | TGTGCCAGTAGGGACAGACCAAACACTGAAGCTTTCTTT | TRBJ1-1 | - | TRBV19 | 13 | -
CASSLTNLNTEAFF | TGTGCCAGCAGCTTGACTAATCTGAACACTGAAGCTTTCTTT | TRBJ1-1 | - | TRBV28 | 14 | -
CASSQGGGRVSGYTF | TGCGCCAGCAGCCAAGGGGGAGGGCGGGTGAGTGGCTACACCTTC | TRBJ1-2 | - | TRBV4-3 | 15 | -
CASSAEAGLAGKDEQFF | TGTGCCAGCAGCGCGGAGGCCGGACTAGCGGGGAAAGATGAGCAGTTCTTC | TRBJ2-1 | - | TRBV11-2 | 17 | TRBD2
CASSSLAGGPLKETQYF | TGTGCCAGCAGCTCATTAGCGGGGGGGCCCCTCAAAGAGACCCAGTACTTC | TRBJ2-5 | few | TRBV11-2 | 17 | TRBD2
CASSLAQGAYQPQHF | TGTGCCAGCAGCTTAGCGCAGGGGGCGTATCAGCCCCAGCATTTT | TRBJ1-5 | few | TRBV7-8 | 15 | TRBD1
CASSLIGGGTGYYNEQFF | TGTGCCAGCAGCCTCATAGGCGGCGGGACAGGGTATTACAATGAGCAGTTCTTC | TRBJ2-1 | - | TRBV27 | 18 | TRBD1
CASSLGQTNTGELFF | TGTGCCAGCAGCTTAGGACAGACGAACACCGGGGAGCTGTTTTTT | TRBJ2-2 | - | TRBV11-3 | 15 | -
CASSLGTSGGAGTETQYF | TGTGCCAGCAGCTTGGGGACTAGCGGGGGGGCTGGAACAGAGACCCAGTACTTC | TRBJ2-5 | - | TRBV7-2 | 18 | TRBD2
CASSRLISGGTNLEEQFF | TGCGCCAGCAGCCGACTAATTAGCGGGGGGACGAATTTGGAAGAGCAGTTCTTC | TRBJ2-1 | - | TRBV5-1 | 18 | TRBD2
CASSSWTGPSNQPQHF | TGTGCCAGCAGCTCTTGGACAGGTCCTAGCAATCAGCCCCAGCATTTT | TRBJ1-5 | few | TRBV7-8 | 16 | TRBD1
CASSLGTVVDQPQHF | TGTGCCAGCAGCTTGGGGACAGTTGTCGATCAGCCCCAGCATTTT | TRBJ1-5 | - | TRBV7-9 | 15 | TRBD1
CASSVQAGGAYEQYF | TGTGCCAGCAGTGTCCAAGCGGGGGGTGCCTACGAGCAGTACTTC | TRBJ2-7 | - | TRBV2 | 15 | TRBD2
CASSPGQGLYGYTF | TGCGCCAGCAGCCCGGGACAGGGCCTCTATGGCTACACCTTC | TRBJ1-2 | - | TRBV10-1 | 14 | TRBD1
CASSYPDSGAWEAFF | TGTGCCAGCAGTTACCCGGACAGTGGGGCGTGGGAAGCTTTCTTT | TRBJ1-1 | - | TRBV6-6 | 15 | -
CASSLGASGTDTQYF | TGCGCCAGCAGCTTGGGGGCTTCGGGCACAGATACGCAGTATTTT | TRBJ2-3 | - | TRBV5-1 | 15 | -
CASSSRQVQERHF | TGTGCCAGCAGTTCCCGACAGGTCCAAGAGCGGCACTTC | TRBJ2-7 | - | TRBV6-5 | 13 | -
CASIVRGSNQPQHF | TGTGCCAGCATCGTCAGGGGGAGCAATCAGCCCCAGCATTTT | TRBJ1-5 | once | TRBV28 | 14 | TRBD1
CASSEGQGNTGELFF | TGCGCCAGCAGCGAGGGACAGGGGAACACCGGGGAGCTGTTTTTT | TRBJ2-2 | - | TRBV5-1 | 15 | TRBD1
CASSWPRSDTQYF | TGTGCCAGCAGCTGGCCTCGATCGGATACGCAGTATTTT | TRBJ2-3 | - | TRBV7-9 | 13 | -
CASSTKSPEAFF | TGTGCCAGTAGTACTAAATCCCCTGAAGCTTTCTTT | TRBJ1-1 | - | TRBV19 | 12 | -
CASSPPGTDTQYF | TGTGCCAGCAGCCCCCCGGGCACAGATACGCAGTATTTT | TRBJ2-3 | once | TRBV7-2 | 13 | -
CASSRDFSDTQYF | TGTGCCAGCAGCAGAGACTTCTCCGATACGCAGTATTTT | TRBJ2-3 | few | TRBV7-2 | 13 | -
CASSLFGTGLGVETQYF | TGTGCCAGCAGCTTATTCGGGACAGGGTTGGGGGTTGAGACCCAGTACTTC | TRBJ2-5 | - | TRBV7-2 | 17 | TRBD1
CASSLDNLSYNEQFF | TGTGCCAGCAGCCTAGATAATCTCTCCTACAATGAGCAGTTCTTC | TRBJ2-1 | once | TRBV7-9 | 15 | -
CASSFLGTGHREQYF | TGTGCCAGCAGCTTCCTCGGGACAGGGCACCGCGAGCAGTACTTC | TRBJ2-7 | few | TRBV5-8 | 15 | TRBD1
CASSLGQGATYEQYF | TGTGCCAGCAGTTTAGGACAGGGCGCGACGTACGAGCAGTACTTC | TRBJ2-7 | - | TRBV27 | 15 | TRBD1
CASSPGRQGWNTEAFF | TGTGCCAGCTCACCAGGCCGACAGGGTTGGAACACTGAAGCTTTCTTT | TRBJ1-1 | - | TRBV18 | 16 | TRBD1
CASSSGSGGVPDTQYF | TGTGCCAGCAGCTCAGGTAGCGGGGGGGTGCCCGATACGCAGTATTTT | TRBJ2-3 | few | TRBV7-9 | 16 | TRBD2
CASSLRGGTETQYF | TGTGCCAGCAGCCTCCGGGGCGGGACGGAGACCCAGTACTTC | TRBJ2-5 | - | TRBV5-8 | 14 | -
CASSLTGYTGELFF | TGTGCCAGCAGCTTAACAGGATACACCGGGGAGCTGTTTTTT | TRBJ2-2 | - | TRBV7-2 | 14 | -